These T cell receptor beta chains were read from a single sample in a study of blood T cell repertoires in COVID-19. The repertoire was sequenced with immunoSEQ multiplex PCR; TCRdb's copy has only in-frame clones and lacks some. The sample includes 55,000 to 80,000 clones, 80% to 90% of them seen just once. Source material: peripheral blood. These receptors were obtained from a man between 45 and 60 years old with acute or convalescent COVID-19. The CDR3 runs from the conserved cysteine through the conserved F or W. D genes are given only for firm matches. Rows may omit the clone size; those that give it use once, few, many or a size class.

v_gene	d_gene	abundance	j_gene	CDR3aa	CDR3nt
TRBV6-6	TRBD1	NA	TRBJ2-3	CASNRQGVMTDTQYF	TGTGCCAGCAACCGCCAGGGGGTGATGACAGATACGCAGTATTTT
TRBV2	TRBD2	NA	TRBJ2-1	CASSVSGRIRNHNEQFF	TGTGCCAGCAGTGTTAGCGGGAGGATCCGCAATCACAATGAGCAGTTCTTC
TRBV24-1	TRBD1	NA	TRBJ2-3	CATSGAGTGEDTQYF	TGTGCCACCAGTGGCGCCGGGACAGGGGAGGATACGCAGTATTTT
TRBV3-1/TRBV3-2	TRBD2	NA	TRBJ2-1	CASSQEGGGLRQFF	TGTGCCAGCAGCCAAGAAGGCGGGGGACTTCGGCAGTTCTTC
TRBV4-3	NA	NA	TRBJ2-1	CASSQESGRGNNEQFF	TGCGCCAGCAGCCAAGAGTCGGGCAGGGGAAACAATGAGCAGTTCTTC
TRBV4-3	TRBD1	NA	TRBJ1-1	CASSQQGEANTEAFF	TGCGCCAGCAGCCAACAGGGGGAGGCGAACACTGAAGCTTTCTTT
TRBV5-1	TRBD1	NA	TRBJ1-2	CASSFGRGLEGYTF	TGCGCCAGCAGCTTTGGTAGGGGGCTGGAAGGCTACACCTTC
TRBV6-5	NA	NA	TRBJ2-7	CASSYQQGGGYEQYF	TGTGCCAGCAGTTACCAACAGGGAGGGGGCTACGAGCAGTACTTC
TRBV3-1/TRBV3-2	NA	NA	TRBJ1-1	CASSQVAGRGTEAFF	TGTGCCAGCAGCCAAGTAGCGGGCAGAGGAACTGAAGCTTTCTTT
TRBV15	NA	once	TRBJ1-1	CATSLEGGAHEYTEAFF	TGTGCCACCTCCCTCGAGGGGGGGGCTCACGAATACACTGAAGCTTTCTTT
TRBV7-9	NA	NA	TRBJ1-1	CASSLIPDTEAFF	TGTGCCAGCAGCTTAATTCCGGACACTGAAGCTTTCTTT
TRBV7-2	NA	NA	TRBJ2-2	CASSPTRTANTGELFF	TGTGCCAGCAGCCCGACCCGGACAGCGAACACCGGGGAGCTGTTTTTT
TRBV15	NA	once	TRBJ1-4	CATSPPREEKLFF	TGTGCCACCAGCCCTCCCCGGGAAGAAAAACTGTTTTTT
TRBV3-1/TRBV3-2	NA	NA	TRBJ1-5	CASSQTQTSNQPQHF	TGTGCCAGCAGCCAAACCCAAACAAGCAATCAGCCCCAGCATTTT
TRBV7-2	TRBD1	NA	TRBJ1-2	CASSLGTGGYGYTF	TGTGCCAGCAGCTTAGGAACAGGGGGATATGGCTACACCTTC
TRBV5-5	TRBD1	NA	TRBJ2-5	CASSWRDRGFQETQYF	TGTGCCAGCAGCTGGAGGGACAGGGGATTCCAAGAGACCCAGTACTTC
TRBV9	TRBD2	NA	TRBJ2-1	CASSDSGTSGRNEQFF	TGTGCCAGCAGCGACTCCGGGACTAGCGGGAGGAATGAGCAGTTCTTC
TRBV14	NA	NA	TRBJ2-3	CASSLHTGATDTQYF	TGTGCCAGCAGCCTCCATACGGGAGCGACAGATACGCAGTATTTT
TRBV7-2	NA	once	TRBJ2-1	CASSLGRPRGEQFF	TGTGCCAGCAGCTTAGGTAGGCCGAGGGGGGAGCAGTTCTTC
TRBV6-2/TRBV6-3	NA	NA	TRBJ1-2	CASSYERVNYGYTF	TGTGCCAGCAGTTACGAGAGGGTTAACTATGGCTACACCTTC
TRBV19	TRBD2	NA	TRBJ2-1	CASSIAGDYNEQFF	TGTGCCAGCTCAATAGCGGGGGATTACAATGAGCAGTTCTTC
TRBV5-1	TRBD1	NA	TRBJ1-4	CASSSTGQGAGEKLFF	TGCGCCAGCAGCTCAACGGGCCAGGGGGCGGGTGAAAAACTGTTTTTT
TRBV10-3	NA	NA	TRBJ2-3	CAIRLGGGTDTQYF	TGTGCCATCAGGTTAGGGGGGGGCACAGATACGCAGTATTTT
TRBV12-3/TRBV12-4	NA	NA	TRBJ1-4	CASSLLTGEKLFF	TGTGCCAGCAGTTTATTAACGGGGGAAAAACTGTTTTTT
TRBV9	NA	once	TRBJ2-2	CASRRPGAAGELFF	TGTGCCAGCAGACGTCCGGGAGCGGCCGGGGAGCTGTTTTTT
TRBV7-9	TRBD2	NA	TRBJ2-1	CASRGGGSYNEQFF	TGTGCCAGCCGAGGCGGGGGTTCCTACAATGAGCAGTTCTTC
TRBV5-4	TRBD2	NA	TRBJ2-2	CASSARPSGNTGELFF	TGTGCCAGCAGCGCCCGGCCTAGCGGGAACACCGGGGAGCTGTTTTTT
TRBV11-2	NA	NA	TRBJ2-3	CASSGQSLSTDTQYF	TGTGCCAGCAGCGGACAGAGCCTCAGCACAGATACGCAGTATTTT
TRBV18	NA	NA	TRBJ2-2	CASSPDRKNTGELFF	TGTGCCAGCTCACCAGACAGAAAAAACACCGGGGAGCTGTTTTTT
TRBV29-1	TRBD2	NA	TRBJ2-4	CSARLAREGWNIQYF	TGCAGCGCGCGCTTGGCGAGGGAGGGATGGAACATTCAGTACTTC
TRBV7-9	NA	NA	TRBJ1-6	CASSSSNSPLHF	TGTGCCAGCAGCTCGAGTAATTCACCCCTCCACTTT
TRBV18	TRBD2	NA	TRBJ2-1	CASSPPGLAGGHEQFF	TGTGCCAGCTCACCGCCGGGACTAGCGGGAGGCCATGAGCAGTTCTTC
TRBV12-3/TRBV12-4	NA	NA	TRBJ1-3	CASSPYSGNTIYF	TGTGCCAGCAGTCCCTACTCTGGAAACACCATATATTTT
TRBV7-8	NA	few	TRBJ2-1	CASSLPQRVEQFF	TGTGCCAGCAGCCTACCGCAGAGGGTTGAGCAGTTCTTC
TRBV5-4	NA	NA	TRBJ1-1	CASSLGAGEAFF	TGTGCCAGCAGCTTGGGGGCAGGCGAAGCTTTCTTT
TRBV27	TRBD1	NA	TRBJ1-1	CASSPWNRGVEAFF	TGTGCCAGCAGTCCCTGGAACAGGGGCGTTGAAGCTTTCTTT
TRBV9	NA	NA	TRBJ1-1	CASSVAPQGTEAFF	TGTGCCAGCAGCGTAGCGCCTCAGGGAACTGAAGCTTTCTTT
TRBV5-8	TRBD2	NA	TRBJ2-1	CASRDRDYPHNEQFF	TGTGCCAGCAGGGACCGGGACTATCCCCACAATGAGCAGTTCTTC
TRBV6-2/TRBV6-3	NA	NA	TRBJ2-1	CASSYGTGTGEREQFF	TGTGCCAGCAGTTACGGCACGGGTACGGGAGAGAGGGAGCAGTTCTTC
TRBV6-5	NA	NA	TRBJ2-2	CASRRQGTGELFF	TGTGCCAGCAGACGGCAGGGAACCGGGGAGCTGTTTTTT
TRBV19	NA	NA	TRBJ2-3	CASKRPGAPRDTQYF	TGTGCCAGTAAACGACCCGGAGCGCCCAGAGATACGCAGTATTTT
TRBV5-8	NA	NA	TRBJ1-4	CASSLAWIPGGDEKLFF	TGTGCCAGCAGCTTGGCTTGGATCCCAGGAGGGGATGAAAAACTGTTTTTT
TRBV7-9	TRBD1	once	TRBJ2-3	CASSGQGVADTQYF	TGTGCCAGCAGCGGACAGGGGGTAGCAGATACGCAGTATTTT
TRBV4-3	TRBD2	NA	TRBJ2-5	CASSPGLQETQYF	TGCGCCAGCAGCCCGGGACTACAAGAGACCCAGTACTTC
TRBV28	TRBD1	NA	TRBJ2-7	CASRPGQVNSYEQYF	TGTGCCAGCAGACCGGGACAGGTGAACTCCTACGAGCAGTACTTC
TRBV20-1	TRBD1	NA	TRBJ1-4	CSAGTGGRLFF	TGCAGTGCCGGAACAGGGGGCAGGCTGTTTTTT
TRBV24-1	NA	NA	TRBJ2-5	CATSAIDRNQETQYF	TGTGCCACCAGTGCCATCGACAGAAACCAAGAGACCCAGTACTTC
TRBV15	TRBD1	NA	TRBJ1-4	CATSRDLGTGGEKLFF	TGTGCCACCAGCAGAGATCTAGGGACAGGAGGCGAAAAACTGTTTTTT
TRBV10-3	TRBD1	NA	TRBJ1-6	CAIAGQGSNSPLHF	TGTGCCATCGCTGGACAGGGCTCCAATTCACCCCTCCACTTT
TRBV1	NA	NA	TRBJ1-1	CTSSPKDREGVSEAFF	TGCACCAGCAGCCCAAAGGACAGGGAGGGGGTTAGTGAAGCTTTCTTT
TRBV18	TRBD2	NA	TRBJ2-5	CASSLPEASGPRAQETQYF	TGTGCCAGCTCACTACCAGAGGCTAGCGGGCCCCGGGCACAAGAGACCCAGTACTTC
TRBV24-1	TRBD2	once	TRBJ2-1	CATSDRGLAGESVRFF	TGTGCCACCAGTGATAGAGGACTAGCGGGAGAGTCCGTTAGGTTCTTC
TRBV7-9	NA	NA	TRBJ2-3	CASSRNTGGGTDTQYF	TGTGCCAGCAGCCGAAACACAGGGGGGGGCACAGATACGCAGTATTTT
TRBV28	NA	NA	TRBJ1-6	CASSRQLPPLHF	TGTGCCAGCAGTCGACAGCTTCCACCCCTCCACTTT
TRBV6-2/TRBV6-3	TRBD1	NA	TRBJ1-2	CASSYSLRPDRPYGYTF	TGTGCCAGCAGTTACTCCCTTCGGCCGGACAGGCCCTATGGCTACACCTTC
TRBV6-5	NA	NA	TRBJ2-5	CASSYGPGRETQYF	TGTGCCAGCAGTTATGGCCCGGGTCGGGAGACCCAGTACTTC
TRBV7-9	TRBD2	NA	TRBJ2-1	CASSPTSGRASNEQFF	TGTGCCAGCAGCCCGACTAGCGGGAGGGCTAGCAATGAGCAGTTCTTC
TRBV7-3	NA	NA	TRBJ2-5	CASSSQQGSTETQYF	TGTGCCAGCAGCTCCCAGCAGGGGTCGACGGAGACCCAGTACTTC